Listed here is a single T cell receptor beta chain. The sample is drawn from a study of blood T cell repertoires in COVID-19. Study at large: Acute-phase and convalescent COVID-19 samples originated in the United States, Italy and Spain.

The protocol was immunoSEQ multiplex PCR, while the TCRdb copy is restricted to in-frame clones and leaves out a portion. Found here are about 360,000 clones, 75% to 90% of them singletons; the top ten hold under 8.5%. Patients in Seattle were enrolled during active infection, then followed longitudinally. Trimming cost V 4 bases and J 6 bases, with 21 bases left between them. The CDR3 covers 16 residues. Germline CDR1 is LGHNA and CDR2 is YSLEER. The receptor was isolated from a woman aged 55-69 years with COVID-19, enrolled during active disease. The chain has TRBV4-3 and TRBJ1-2; maybe TRBD1 (5 bases). The sequenced material came from peripheral blood. CDR3 amino acids: CASSRIAQGGTDGYTF. The CDR3 coding sequence is TGCGCCAGCAGCCGAATAGCCCAGGGCGGCACGGATGGCTACACCTTC.